These 2 T cell receptor beta chains originate from one sample sequenced in a study of identical twins. TCRdb called the 5' RACE reads again in MiXCR, with one record for every CDR3 protein. The sample contains 1,800,000 or so distinct CDR3 sequences, about 31% of which appear only once. Material for sequencing was cord blood. These receptors all stem from a newborn girl in good health.

This clonotype was seen a few times. The chain links TRBV28 to TRBJ2-1; D is unclear. Germline lookup yields CDR1 MDHEN and CDR2 SYDVKM. This CDR3 is built from 14 residues. V lost 8 bases and J 7 bases, leaving 18 bases between the germline ends. Written as DNA, the CDR3 is TGTGCCAGCGCCAGAAAGCCGAGAGGAAATGAGCAGTTCTTC. Protein sequence: CASARKPRGNEQFF.

This clonotype has a count of ten or more. The chain is built from TRBV12-3 or TRBV12-4 and TRBJ1-2; TRBD1 might be the D (6 bases). Between the trimmed V and J ends, which lost 7 bases and 2 bases, there was a span of 20 bases. This CDR3 contains 16 residues. The CDR3 reads CASTLSGTLLNYGYTF. Written as DNA, the CDR3 is TGTGCCAGCACCCTATCAGGGACACTCCTCAACTATGGCTACACCTTC.